Below, 21 T cell receptor beta chains from the same sample are listed, as sequenced in a study of shared clonotypes between healthy human individuals. Only in-frame clones appear in the TCRdb table, and some are missing; sequencing was by immunoSEQ multiplex PCR. The sample yields about 710,000 clones, approximately 77% seen once. Input material: memory CD4+ T cells sorted from blood. Subset given: CD45RA-negative fraction. All receptors come from a woman between 25 and 40 years old in good health.

The rearrangement joins TRBV29-1 to TRBJ1-1; 9 bases are shared with TRBD1. V trimming: 6 bases; J trimming: 6 bases; junction bases outside the gene matches: 8. The germline V gene encodes CDR1 SQVTM and CDR2 ANQGSEA. There are 13 residues in the CDR3. CDR3 amino acids: CSVDKGQGAEAFF. Here the CDR3 DNA reads TGCAGCGTCGATAAGGGACAGGGCGCTGAAGCTTTCTTT.

In DNA, the CDR3 is TGTGCCAGCAGCACCCGACAGGGAGGACTAGCCAACACAGATACGCAGTATTTT. Translation gives CASSTRQGGLANTDTQYF. The chain is built from TRBV7-8 and TRBJ2-3; D perhaps matches TRBD2 (8 bases). Per the germline V gene, CDR1 is SGHVS and CDR2 is FQNEAQ. This CDR3 is 18 amino acids long. Trimming shortened V by 5 bases and J by 2 bases, and 23 bases separated the two germline ends.

This clone was observed a few times. This chain uses TRBV7-6 with TRBJ2-5; no definite D call. Trimming removed 5 bases from V and 5 bases from J, with 12 bases in between. The CDR3 contains 13 residues. Looked up from germline, CDR1 is SGHVS and CDR2 is FNYEAQ. The CDR3 region has the DNA TGTGCCAGCAGCCCGGGTTTGGGGGAGACCCAGTACTTC. It translates to CASSPGLGETQYF.

The chain employs TRBV29-1 and TRBJ2-7; 8 bases agree with TRBD2. The CDR3 spans 15 residues. Unmatched junction bases numbered 11, after V lost 1 base and J lost 6 bases. Germline-derived CDR1 and CDR2 are SQVTM and ANQGSEA. CDR3 bases: TGCAGCGTTGAAGGGGGTAATAGCGGGACGAGCGAGCAGTACTTC. It yields the protein CSVEGGNSGTSEQYF.

This rearrangement joins TRBV18 to TRBJ1-2, with unresolved D. CDR1 and CDR2 from the germline V gene are KGHSH and LQKENI. The CDR3 is 13 amino acids. V gave up 0 bases and J gave up 1 base, with 3 bases separating them. Here the CDR3 reads CASSPPDNYGYTF. The CDR3 DNA reads TGTGCCAGCTCACCACCGGATAACTATGGCTACACCTTC.

The CDR3 loop is CASSILTSSYEQYF. The CDR3 DNA is TGTGCCAGCAGCATACTGACTAGCTCCTACGAGCAGTACTTC. This chain links TRBV7-8 with TRBJ2-7; D might be TRBD2 (6 bases). CDR1 is SGHVS and CDR2 is FQNEAQ in the germline V gene. The CDR3 totals 14 residues. Trimming removed 5 bases from V and 0 bases from J, with 11 bases in between.

This sequence joins TRBV5-1 and TRBJ2-7, with D tentatively TRBD2 (5 bases). Germline CDR1 and CDR2: SGHRS and YFSETQ. V was cut by 0 bases and J by 7 bases, with 11 bases left in between. This CDR3 is built from 13 residues. The CDR3 nucleotides are TGCGCCAGCAGCTTGGCACGTGGGGAGGAGCAGTACTTC. Translated, it gives CASSLARGEEQYF.

The J gene is TRBJ2-1, the V gene TRBV19, with D perhaps given as TRBD1 or TRBD2 (5 bases each). The germline CDR1 and CDR2 sequences are LNHDA and SQIVND (reference sequence). The CDR3 contains 15 residues. Trimming removed 5 bases from V and 8 bases from J, with 19 bases in between. The CDR3 bases are TGTGCCAGTAGTCCCTCTCCGGGACCCTTCTATGAGCAGTTCTTC. This gives the protein CASSPSPGPFYEQFF.

This chain uses TRBV14 with TRBJ2-7; D possibly matches TRBD1 or TRBD2 (5 bases each). CDR1 and CDR2 (germline): SGHDN, FVKESK. With 4 bases removed from V and 4 bases from J, the gap between germline ends came to 20 bases. CDR3 length: 16 residues. CDR3 residues: CASSPRNWGRGYEQYF. In DNA form, the CDR3 reads TGTGCCAGCAGCCCCCGAAATTGGGGGAGAGGATACGAGCAGTACTTC.

The chain combines TRBV15 with TRBJ2-4; the match to TRBD1 covers 9 bases. The CDR3 extends over 21 amino acids. V lost 2 bases, J lost 0 bases, and 17 bases stayed unmatched. The germline CDR1 and CDR2 sequences are LNHNV and YYDKDF (reference sequence). The CDR3 is CATSRSTAGTGLWGAKNIQYF. CDR3 in DNA: TGTGCCACCAGCAGATCGACCGCCGGGACAGGGTTATGGGGAGCCAAAAACATTCAGTACTTC.

The gene calls are TRBV21-1 and TRBJ2-7; the table's D call of TRBD2 was not tested on the DNA. TRBV21-1 constitutes a pseudogene. This CDR3 spans 16 amino acids. CDR3 sequence reads: CASSNEGPRPHYEQYF. Written as DNA, the CDR3 is TGTGCCAGCAGCAACGAGGGCCCGCGGCCGCACTACGAGCAGTACTTC.

V is TRBV27 and J is TRBJ1-1, with D unclear. V lost 4 bases and J 4 bases, leaving 10 bases between the germline ends. CDR1 is MNHEY and CDR2 is SMNVEV in the germline V gene (reference sequence). The CDR3 length is 13 residues. In nucleotides, the CDR3 is TGTGCCAGCAGTTCGAGGATGCGCACTGAAGCTTTCTTT. Translation gives CASSSRMRTEAFF.

The CDR3 DNA sequence: TGTGCCAGCAGGGGACAAGGCTCTGGAAACACCATATATTTT. Its translation is CASRGQGSGNTIYF. The chain links TRBV6-1 to TRBJ1-3; maybe TRBD1 (6 bases). The germline CDR1 and CDR2 sequences are MNHNS and SASEGT. The V end was cut by 6 bases, the J end by 0 bases, with 9 bases between. The CDR3 is 14 residues long.

This clone was counted once. The J gene is TRBJ2-5, the V gene TRBV5-1; 11 bases match TRBD2. Germline lookup yields CDR1 SGHRS and CDR2 YFSETQ. V dropped 0 bases and J dropped 2; count of bases not matched to a gene: 6. The CDR3 is 17 amino acids. CDR3 DNA: TGCGCCAGCAGCTTGGCCGGGCTAGCGGGAGGACAAGAGACCCAGTACTTC. This translates into CASSLAGLAGGQETQYF.

This clone came up a few times. The J gene is TRBJ2-7, the V gene TRBV4-2, with TRBD1 matching over 8 bases. This CDR3 spans 13 amino acids. V dropped 5 bases and J dropped 6; count of bases not matched to a gene: 6. Per germline, CDR1 LGHNA and CDR2 YNFKEQ. CDR3 sequence reads: CASSSGQGPEQYF. As DNA, the CDR3 is TGTGCCAGCAGCTCCGGACAGGGCCCCGAGCAGTACTTC.

V usage is TRBV18 and J usage is TRBJ2-7, with D possibly TRBD2 on 6 matching bases. The germline V and J ends were trimmed by 3 bases and 5 bases, with 17 bases remaining between them. CDR3 size: 15 residues. Per germline, CDR1 KGHSH and CDR2 LQKENI. The CDR3 is CASSPGQGLGNEQYF. The CDR3 coding sequence is TGTGCCAGCTCACCGGGGCAGGGACTTGGGAACGAGCAGTACTTC.

This clone was counted once. This chain links TRBV9 with TRBJ2-1; the D is unclear. The CDR3 totals 16 residues. Trimming removed 3 bases at V and 8 bases at J, with 21 bases between. The germline gives CDR1 SGDLS, CDR2 YYNGEE. The CDR3 coding sequence is TGTGCCAGCAGCGCCCATTTGATAGTTGTTCGCGATGAGCAGTTCTTC. It translates to CASSAHLIVVRDEQFF.

V usage is TRBV28 and J usage is TRBJ2-3; 14 positions match TRBD2. Germline V lookup: CDR1 MDHEN, CDR2 SYDVKM. Germline trimming cut 3 bases from V and 5 bases from J; bases unmatched to any gene: 1. The length of the CDR3 is 15 residues. CDR3: CASSFGLAGGDTQYF. CDR3 DNA: TGTGCCAGCAGTTTTGGACTAGCGGGAGGAGATACGCAGTATTTT.

This clone showed up many times. The chain employs TRBV21-1 and TRBJ2-1; the DNA was not used to check the table's D call, TRBD2. TRBV21-1 is labeled a pseudogene. The CDR3 totals 16 residues. CDR3 in DNA: TGTGCCAGCAGCAAGGAGGCGACGAGCTCCTACAATGAGCAGTTCTTC. Amino acid sequence: CASSKEATSSYNEQFF.

The chain uses TRBV2 and TRBJ1-1, with D possibly matching TRBD1 (5 bases). V was clipped by 6 bases and J by 3 bases, with 14 bases between them. This CDR3 region has 14 residues. Germline CDR1 and CDR2: SNHLY and FYNNEI. Written as DNA, the CDR3 is TGTGCCAGCAGGGGGACCCGGGAGCACACTGAAGCTTTCTTT. Translating it yields CASRGTREHTEAFF.

The gene calls are TRBV29-1 and TRBJ2-3, with TRBD1 matching 10 bases. J was trimmed by 2 bases and V by 5 bases; bases with no gene match: 7. CDR3 length: 15 residues. Germline CDR1 and CDR2: SQVTM and ANQGSEA. CDR3 residues: CSVRVGQGHTDTQYF. CDR3 nucleotide sequence: TGCAGCGTTAGAGTGGGACAGGGGCACACAGATACGCAGTATTTT.